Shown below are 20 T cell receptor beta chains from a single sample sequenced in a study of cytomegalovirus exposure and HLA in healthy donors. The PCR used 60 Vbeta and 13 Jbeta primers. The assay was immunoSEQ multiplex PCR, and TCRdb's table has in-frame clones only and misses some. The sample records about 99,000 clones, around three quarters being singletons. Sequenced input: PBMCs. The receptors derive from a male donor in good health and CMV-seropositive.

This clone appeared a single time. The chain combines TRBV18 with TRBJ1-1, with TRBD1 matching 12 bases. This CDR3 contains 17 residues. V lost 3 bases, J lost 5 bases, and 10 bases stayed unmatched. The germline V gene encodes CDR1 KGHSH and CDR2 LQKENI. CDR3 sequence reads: CASSPVPGQGAGTEAFF. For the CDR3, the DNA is TGTGCCAGCTCACCCGTCCCGGGACAGGGGGCGGGTACTGAAGCTTTCTTT.

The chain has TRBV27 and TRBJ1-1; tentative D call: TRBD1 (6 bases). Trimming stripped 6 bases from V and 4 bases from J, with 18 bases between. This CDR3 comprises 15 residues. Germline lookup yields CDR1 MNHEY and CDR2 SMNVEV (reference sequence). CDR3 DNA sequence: TGTGCCAGCAGGATCTTCGGGGGGCGAGGCACTGAAGCTTTCTTT. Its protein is CASRIFGGRGTEAFF.

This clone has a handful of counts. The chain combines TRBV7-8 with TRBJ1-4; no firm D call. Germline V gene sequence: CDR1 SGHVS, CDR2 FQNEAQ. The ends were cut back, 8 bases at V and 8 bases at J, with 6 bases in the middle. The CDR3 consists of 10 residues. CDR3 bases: TGTGCCAGCCTCCTGGAAAAACTGTTTTTT. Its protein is CASLLEKLFF.

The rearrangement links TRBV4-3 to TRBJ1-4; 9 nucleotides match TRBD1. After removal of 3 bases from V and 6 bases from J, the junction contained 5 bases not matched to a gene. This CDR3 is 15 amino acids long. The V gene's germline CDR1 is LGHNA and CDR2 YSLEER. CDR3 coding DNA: TGCGCCAGCAGCCATCGGGGACAGGGAGATGAAAAACTGTTTTTT. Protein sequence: CASSHRGQGDEKLFF.

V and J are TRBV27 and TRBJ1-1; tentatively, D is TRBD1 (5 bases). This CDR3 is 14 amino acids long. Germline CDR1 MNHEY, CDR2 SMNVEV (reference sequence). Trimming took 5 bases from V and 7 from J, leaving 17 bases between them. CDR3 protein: CASSGLRGRNEAFF. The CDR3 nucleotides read TGTGCCAGCAGTGGGCTCCGGGGGAGGAATGAAGCTTTCTTT.

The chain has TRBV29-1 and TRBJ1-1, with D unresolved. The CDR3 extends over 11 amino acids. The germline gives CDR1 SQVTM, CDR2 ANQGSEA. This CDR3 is CTNQENTEAFF. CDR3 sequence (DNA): TGCACCAACCAGGAGAACACTGAAGCTTTCTTT.

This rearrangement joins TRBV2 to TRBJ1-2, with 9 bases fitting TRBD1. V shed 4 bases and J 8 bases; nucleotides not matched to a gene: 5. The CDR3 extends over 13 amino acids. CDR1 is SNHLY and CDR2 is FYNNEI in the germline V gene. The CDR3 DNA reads TGTGCCAGCAGTGGGGGGACAGGGAACGGCTACACCTTC. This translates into CASSGGTGNGYTF.

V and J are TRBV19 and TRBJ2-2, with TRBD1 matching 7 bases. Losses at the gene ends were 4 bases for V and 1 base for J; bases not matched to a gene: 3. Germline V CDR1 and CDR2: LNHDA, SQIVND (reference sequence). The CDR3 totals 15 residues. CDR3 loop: CASSTWTGNTGELFF. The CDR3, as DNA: TGTGCCAGTAGTACGTGGACAGGGAACACCGGGGAGCTGTTTTTT.

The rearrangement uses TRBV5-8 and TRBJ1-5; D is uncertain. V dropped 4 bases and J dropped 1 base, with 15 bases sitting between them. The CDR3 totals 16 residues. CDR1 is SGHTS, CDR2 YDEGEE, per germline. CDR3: CASSIRQALSNQPQHF. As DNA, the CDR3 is TGTGCCAGCAGCATCCGACAAGCTTTGAGCAATCAGCCCCAGCATTTT. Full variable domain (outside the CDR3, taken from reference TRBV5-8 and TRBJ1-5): EAGVTQSPTHLIKTRGQQATLRCSPISGHTSVYWYQQALGLGLQFLLWYDEGEERNRGNFPPRFSGRQFPNYSSELNVNALELEDSALYLCASSIRQALSNQPQHFGDGTRLSIL.

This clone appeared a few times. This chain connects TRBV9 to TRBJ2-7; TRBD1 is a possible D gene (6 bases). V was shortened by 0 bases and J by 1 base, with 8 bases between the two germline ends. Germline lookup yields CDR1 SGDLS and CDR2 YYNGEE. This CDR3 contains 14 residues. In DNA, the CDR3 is TGTGCCAGCAGCGTAGGACAGGCATCCTACGAGCAGTACTTC. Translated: CASSVGQASYEQYF. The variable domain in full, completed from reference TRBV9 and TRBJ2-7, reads DSGVTQTPKHLITATGQRVTLRCSPRSGDLSVYWYQQSLDQGLQFLIQYYNGEERAKGNILERFSAQQFPDLHSELNLSSLELGDSALYFCASSVGQASYEQYFGPGTRLTVT.

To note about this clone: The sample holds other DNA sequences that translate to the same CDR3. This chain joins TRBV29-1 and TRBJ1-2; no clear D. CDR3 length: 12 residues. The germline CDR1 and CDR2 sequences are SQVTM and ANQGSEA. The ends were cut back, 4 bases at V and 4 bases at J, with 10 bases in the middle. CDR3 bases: TGCAGCGTTGGGGAGGGCACCTATGGCTACACCTTC. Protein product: CSVGEGTYGYTF.

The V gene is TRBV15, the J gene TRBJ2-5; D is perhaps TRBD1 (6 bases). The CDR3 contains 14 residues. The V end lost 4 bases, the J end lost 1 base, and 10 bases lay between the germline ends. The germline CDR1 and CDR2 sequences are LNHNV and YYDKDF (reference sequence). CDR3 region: CATSNGQSQETQYF. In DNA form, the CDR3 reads TGTGCCACCAGCAACGGACAGAGCCAAGAGACCCAGTACTTC.

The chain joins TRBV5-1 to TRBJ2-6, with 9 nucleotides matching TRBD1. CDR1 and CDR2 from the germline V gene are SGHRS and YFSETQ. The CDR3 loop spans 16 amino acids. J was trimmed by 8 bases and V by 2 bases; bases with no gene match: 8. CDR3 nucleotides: TGCGCCAGCAGCTTTTTCCGGGACAGGGTTACCAACGTCCTGACTTTC. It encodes CASSFFRDRVTNVLTF.

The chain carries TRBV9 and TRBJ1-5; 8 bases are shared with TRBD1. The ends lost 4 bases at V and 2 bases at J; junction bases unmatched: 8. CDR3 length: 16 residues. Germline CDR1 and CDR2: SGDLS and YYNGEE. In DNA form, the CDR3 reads TGTGCCAGCAGCCCAGGGCCAGGGGGCGGCAATCAGCCCCAGCATTTT. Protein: CASSPGPGGGNQPQHF.

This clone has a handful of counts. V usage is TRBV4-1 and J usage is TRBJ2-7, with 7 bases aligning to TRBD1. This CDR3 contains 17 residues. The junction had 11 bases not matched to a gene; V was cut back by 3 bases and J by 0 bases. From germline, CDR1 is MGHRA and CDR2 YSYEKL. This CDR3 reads CASSHLIPGQSSYEQYF. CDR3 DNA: TGCGCCAGCAGCCATTTAATCCCGGGACAGAGCTCCTACGAGCAGTACTTC.

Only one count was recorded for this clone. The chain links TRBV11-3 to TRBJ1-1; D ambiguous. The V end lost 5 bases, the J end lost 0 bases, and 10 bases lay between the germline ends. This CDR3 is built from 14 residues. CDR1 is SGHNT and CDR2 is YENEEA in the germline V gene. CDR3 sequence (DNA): TGTGCCAGCAGCCTCCAGAGCGTGAACACTGAAGCTTTCTTT. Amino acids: CASSLQSVNTEAFF.

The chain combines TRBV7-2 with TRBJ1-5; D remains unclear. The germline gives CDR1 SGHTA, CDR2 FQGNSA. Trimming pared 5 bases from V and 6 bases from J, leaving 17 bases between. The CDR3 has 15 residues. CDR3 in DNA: TGTGCCAGCAGCCTGGCGGGCCCCCAAATTCAGCCCCAGCATTTT. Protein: CASSLAGPQIQPQHF. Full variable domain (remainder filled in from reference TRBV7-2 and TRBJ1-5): GAGVSQSPSNKVTEKGKDVELRCDPISGHTALYWYRQSLGQGLEFLIYFQGNSAPDKSGLPSDRFSAERTGGSVSTLTIQRTQQEDSAVYLCASSLAGPQIQPQHFGDGTRLSIL.

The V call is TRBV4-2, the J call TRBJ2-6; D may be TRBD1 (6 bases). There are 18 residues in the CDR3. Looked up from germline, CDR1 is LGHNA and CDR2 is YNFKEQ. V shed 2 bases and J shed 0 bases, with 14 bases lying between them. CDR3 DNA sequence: TGTGCCAGCAGCCAACGTCAGGGGATCACCTCTGGGGCCAACGTCCTGACTTTC. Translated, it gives CASSQRQGITSGANVLTF.

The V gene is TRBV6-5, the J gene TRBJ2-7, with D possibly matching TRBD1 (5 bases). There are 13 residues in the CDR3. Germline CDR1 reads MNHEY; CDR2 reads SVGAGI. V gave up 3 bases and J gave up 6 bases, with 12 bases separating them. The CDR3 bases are TGTGCCAGCAGTTATATAGGGGCGTCCGAGCAGTACTTC. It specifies CASSYIGASEQYF.

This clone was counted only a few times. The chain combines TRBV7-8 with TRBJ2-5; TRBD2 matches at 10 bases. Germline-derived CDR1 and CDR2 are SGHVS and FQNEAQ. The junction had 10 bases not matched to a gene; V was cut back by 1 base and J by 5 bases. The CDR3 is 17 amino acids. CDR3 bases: TGTGCCAGCAGCTTAGGGGCCCCGGGTAGCGGGGGGGAGACCCAGTACTTC. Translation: CASSLGAPGSGGETQYF. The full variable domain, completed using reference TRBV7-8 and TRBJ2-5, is GAGVSQSPRYKVAKRGQDVALRCDPISGHVSLFWYQQALGQGPEFLTYFQNEAQLDKSGLPSDRFFAERPEGSVSTLKIQRTQQEDSAVYLCASSLGAPGSGGETQYFGPGTRLLVL.